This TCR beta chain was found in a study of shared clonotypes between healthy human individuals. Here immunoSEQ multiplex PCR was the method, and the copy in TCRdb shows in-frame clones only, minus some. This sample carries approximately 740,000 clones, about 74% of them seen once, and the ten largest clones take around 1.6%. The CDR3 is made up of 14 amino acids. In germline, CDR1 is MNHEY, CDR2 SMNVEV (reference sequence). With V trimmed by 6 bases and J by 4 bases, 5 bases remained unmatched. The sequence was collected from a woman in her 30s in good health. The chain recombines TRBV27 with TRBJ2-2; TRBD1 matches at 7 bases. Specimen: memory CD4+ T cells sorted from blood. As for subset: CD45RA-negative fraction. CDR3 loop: CASRDHRGTGELFF. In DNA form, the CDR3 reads TGTGCCAGCAGGGACCACAGGGGCACCGGGGAGCTGTTTTTT.